These 15 T cell receptor beta chains were sequenced from one sample in a study of CD8+ T cells in alopecia areata. RNA, once extracted, was reverse transcribed into cDNA for use as the sequencing template. Here immunoSEQ multiplex PCR was the method, and the copy in TCRdb shows in-frame clones only, minus some. The sample includes 200,000 to 250,000 clones, 57% seen only once; the top ten take less than 0.6%. Sequences were derived from CD4+ T cells sorted from blood, sampled at week 0. These TCRs come from a human donor with alopecia areata.

This clone was detected many times. The CDR3 protein is CASSLSSSAKNIQYF. The CDR3, as DNA: TGTGCCAGCAGCTTGAGTAGCTCAGCCAAAAACATTCAGTACTTC. V is TRBV5-5 and J is TRBJ2-4; D remains unclear. The CDR3 contains 15 residues. V dropped 1 base and J dropped 0 bases, with 8 bases sitting between them. CDR1 is SGHKS, CDR2 YYEKEE, per germline (reference sequence).

The chain combines TRBV5-1 with TRBJ1-5, with D tentatively TRBD1 (5 bases). CDR1 is SGHRS, CDR2 YFSETQ, per germline. The ends were cut back, 4 bases at V and 6 bases at J, with 14 bases in the middle. This CDR3 region has 14 residues. The CDR3, as DNA: TGCGCCAGCAGCCATGACAGTGGATCTCAGCCCCAGCATTTT. Translation: CASSHDSGSQPQHF.

This chain's CDR3 is CASRQPEGARYGYTF. DNA of the CDR3: TGTGCCAGCAGGCAGCCGGAGGGGGCACGCTATGGCTACACCTTC. This chain links TRBV2 with TRBJ1-2, with TRBD1 matching 7 bases. Germline values: CDR1 SNHLY, CDR2 FYNNEI. V shed 6 bases, J shed 4 bases, and the junction held 11 bases outside the gene matches. The CDR3 covers 15 residues.

As DNA, the CDR3 is TGTGCCAGCTCACCACCAGGGGCCTCCTACGAGCAGTACTTC. This translates into CASSPPGASYEQYF. This chain joins TRBV18 and TRBJ2-7; D is possibly TRBD1 (5 bases). The germline V gene has CDR1 KGHSH and CDR2 LQKENI. CDR3 size: 14 residues. V lost 0 bases and J lost 0, with 6 bases in between.

The chain recombines TRBV19 with TRBJ1-4; TRBD1 is a possible D gene (5 bases). The germline V gene encodes CDR1 LNHDA and CDR2 SQIVND (reference sequence). V lost 7 bases and J lost 7, with 19 bases in between. The CDR3 has 15 residues. The DNA of the CDR3 is TGTGCCAGTACCCGGGGAGGGGCGCCACCTGAAAAACTGTTTTTT. Translation: CASTRGGAPPEKLFF.

The chain employs TRBV7-3 and TRBJ2-3; unclear D gene. The germline V gene encodes CDR1 SGHTA and CDR2 FQGTGA. This CDR3 is 14 amino acids long. The V end lost 1 base, the J end lost 4 bases, and 9 bases lay between the germline ends. The CDR3 loop is CASSLRTGADTQYF. In DNA, the CDR3 is TGTGCCAGCAGCTTAAGAACGGGCGCAGATACGCAGTATTTT.

V and J are TRBV30 and TRBJ1-1; a weak D match, TRBD1 (5 bases). V was cut by 2 bases and J by 13 bases, with 14 bases left in between. Germline CDR1 and CDR2: GTSNPN and SVGIG (reference sequence). This CDR3 is built from 11 residues. As DNA, the CDR3 is TGTGCCTGGAGTCCGAGGGGCGAGGATTTCTTT. This codes for CAWSPRGEDFF.

The chain has TRBV10-3 and TRBJ2-3, with 15 bases identical to TRBD2. Per germline, CDR1 ENHRY and CDR2 SYGVKD. CDR3 length: 17 amino acids. Germline trimming cut 6 bases from V and 5 bases from J; bases unmatched to any gene: 9. CDR3 sequence (DNA): TGTGCCATCAGCCGGACTAGCGGGAGGGCCGGGGGAGATACGCAGTATTTT. Encoded protein: CAISRTSGRAGGDTQYF.

The chain joins TRBV5-6 to TRBJ2-1; the D gene is possibly TRBD2 (6 bases). The length of the CDR3 is 16 residues. V was trimmed by 1 base and J by 0 bases, leaving 11 bases between them. CDR1 SGHDT and CDR2 YYEEEE come from the germline V gene. The CDR3 spells CASSLFGGYSYNEQFF. Written as DNA, the CDR3 is TGTGCCAGCAGCTTGTTCGGGGGATACTCCTACAATGAGCAGTTCTTC.

The count of this clone is one. This rearrangement joins TRBV2 to TRBJ1-6; 10 bases align to TRBD1. Per the germline V gene, CDR1 is SNHLY and CDR2 is FYNNEI. V was pared by 7 bases and J by 0 bases, with 6 bases of the junction left unmatched. The CDR3 totals 17 residues. The CDR3 bases are TGTGCCAGCATTCGGACAGGGGGGTTCTCCTATAATTCACCCCTCCACTTT. It encodes CASIRTGGFSYNSPLHF.

The chain is built from TRBV9 and TRBJ2-1; tentative D call: TRBD2 (7 bases). V was pared by 4 bases and J by 2 bases, with 10 bases between. The CDR3 length is 14 residues. CDR1 and CDR2 from the germline V gene are SGDLS and YYNGEE. The CDR3 DNA follows: TGTGCCAGCAGCTCGGGGGGCCCCTACAATGAGCAGTTCTTC. Amino acid sequence: CASSSGGPYNEQFF.

The V gene is TRBV7-9, the J gene TRBJ2-6; D remains unclear. The CDR3 covers 15 residues. Germline values: CDR1 SEHNR, CDR2 FQNEAQ (reference sequence). The V and J ends lost 7 bases and 0 bases respectively, with 10 bases between them. The CDR3 coding sequence is TGTGCCAGCAACCCAAGGGACTCTGGGGCCAACGTCCTGACTTTC. The encoded protein is CASNPRDSGANVLTF.

This clone occurred a few times. The rearrangement joins TRBV29-1 to TRBJ1-2; TRBD1 aligns across 9 bases. CDR1 and CDR2 from the germline V gene are SQVTM and ANQGSEA. This CDR3 has 15 residues. V trimming: 2 bases; J trimming: 7 bases; junction bases outside the gene matches: 11. The CDR3 region has the DNA TGCAGCGTTGAAATAACAGGGGGCCCTCTCGCTGGCTACACCTTC. It yields the protein CSVEITGGPLAGYTF.

This chain uses TRBV30 with TRBJ2-1; TRBD1 aligns across 9 bases. Germline CDR1 GTSNPN, CDR2 SVGIG (reference sequence). The CDR3 extends over 15 amino acids. V dropped 4 bases and J dropped 6; count of bases not matched to a gene: 10. The CDR3: CAWNRLGQGTNEQFF. The DNA of the CDR3 is TGTGCCTGGAACCGACTGGGACAGGGAACCAATGAGCAGTTCTTC. The full variable domain, with the rest looked up from reference TRBV30 and TRBJ2-1, is SQTIHQWPATLVQPVGSPLSLECTVEGTSNPNLYWYRQAAGRGLQLLFYSVGIGQISSEVPQNLSASRPQDRQFILSSKKLLLSDSGFYLCAWNRLGQGTNEQFFGPGTRLTVL.

The chain couples TRBV29-1 to TRBJ1-2; 12 bases align to TRBD1. CDR3 length: 17 amino acids. J gave up 3 bases and V 3 bases, and 11 bases lay outside the gene matches. Germline V CDR1 and CDR2: SQVTM, ANQGSEA. The CDR3 spells CSVDWGQGAPSDYGYTF. CDR3 nucleotide sequence: TGCAGCGTTGATTGGGGACAGGGGGCCCCTAGTGACTATGGCTACACCTTC.